The 32 T cell receptor beta chains listed next were all sequenced from one sample in a study of cytomegalovirus exposure and HLA in healthy donors. With 60 Vbeta and 13 Jbeta primers, the PCR was carried out. Repertoires were generated with immunoSEQ multiplex PCR, while TCRdb's copy carries only in-frame clones and drops some. The sample contains 150,000 to 170,000 clones, roughly 70% of which appear only once. Sequencing was performed on PBMCs. Every receptor here comes from a young man in good health and CMV-seronegative.

The chain recombines TRBV14 with TRBJ2-7; D might be TRBD2 (6 bases). Per the germline V gene, CDR1 is SGHDN and CDR2 is FVKESK. The CDR3 spans 15 residues. Trimming removed 1 base from V and 6 bases from J, with 16 bases in between. Here the CDR3 reads CASSQVRGKYSEQYF. The CDR3 coding sequence is TGTGCCAGCAGCCAAGTCCGCGGGAAGTATAGCGAGCAGTACTTC. Full variable domain (missing parts from reference TRBV14 and TRBJ2-7): EAGVTQFPSHSVIEKGQTVTLRCDPISGHDNLYWYRRVMGKEIKFLLHFVKESKQDESGMPNNRFLAERTGGTYSTLKVQPAELEDSGVYFCASSQVRGKYSEQYFGPGTRLTVT.

The genes are TRBV5-1 and TRBJ2-3, with 9 bases fitting TRBD2. This CDR3 contains 15 residues. V dropped 2 bases and J dropped 2; count of bases not matched to a gene: 3. CDR1 is SGHRS and CDR2 is YFSETQ in the germline V gene. CDR3 amino acids: CASSFIAGDTDTQYF. In nucleotides, the CDR3 is TGCGCCAGCAGCTTCATAGCGGGGGACACAGATACGCAGTATTTT.

The CDR3 loop reads CSVELPGQGIAEAFF. The CDR3 DNA follows: TGCAGCGTTGAGCTACCGGGACAGGGAATCGCTGAAGCTTTCTTT. This chain connects TRBV29-1 to TRBJ1-1; 9 bases map to TRBD1. Losses at the gene ends were 3 bases for V and 6 bases for J; bases not matched to a gene: 11. Germline lookup yields CDR1 SQVTM and CDR2 ANQGSEA. CDR3 length equals 15 residues.

The chain joins TRBV12-2 to TRBJ1-6; no DNA check was done on the table's D call, TRBD1. TRBV12-2 is a listed pseudogene. This CDR3 spans 15 amino acids. The CDR3 reads CASRFPPPRDSPLHF. The CDR3 nucleotides read TGTGCAAGTCGCTTTCCTCCCCCCAGGGATTCACCCCTCCACTTT.

The chain couples TRBV19 to TRBJ2-1, with a tentative D call TRBD1 (6 bases). CDR1 is LNHDA and CDR2 is SQIVND in the germline V gene (reference sequence). The CDR3 is 14 residues long. The V and J ends lost 4 bases and 5 bases respectively, with 12 bases between them. The CDR3, as DNA: TGTGCCAGTAGTAGAGGGGGACATCACAATGAGCAGTTCTTC. This encodes CASSRGGHHNEQFF.

The CDR3 sequence: CASRLFPGQGGDSPLHF. For the CDR3, the DNA is TGTGCCAGCAGGCTTTTTCCGGGACAGGGAGGAGATTCACCCCTCCACTTT. The chain links TRBV7-8 to TRBJ1-6; 9 bases map to TRBD1. The CDR3 covers 17 residues. V was clipped by 6 bases and J by 8 bases; unmatched bases: 14. Looked up from germline, CDR1 is SGHVS and CDR2 is FQNEAQ. The entire variable domain, with the rest obtained from reference TRBV7-8 and TRBJ1-6, is as follows: GAGVSQSPRYKVAKRGQDVALRCDPISGHVSLFWYQQALGQGPEFLTYFQNEAQLDKSGLPSDRFFAERPEGSVSTLKIQRTQQEDSAVYLCASRLFPGQGGDSPLHFGNGTRLTVT.

DNA of the CDR3: TGCGCCAGCAGCTTGGAAATGGGGAGCTATGGCTACACCTTC. This translates into CASSLEMGSYGYTF. The V and J genes are TRBV5-1 and TRBJ1-2; D is undetermined. Germline lookup yields CDR1 SGHRS and CDR2 YFSETQ. Trimming shortened V by 0 bases and J by 4 bases, and 10 bases separated the two germline ends. The CDR3 runs 14 residues.

The V and J genes are TRBV19 and TRBJ2-1; D possibly corresponds to TRBD1 (6 bases). The germline CDR1 and CDR2 sequences are LNHDA and SQIVND (reference sequence). There are 14 residues in the CDR3. V was shortened by 5 bases and J by 1 base, with 9 bases between the two germline ends. This CDR3 reads CASSPGTSYNEQFF. For the CDR3, the DNA is TGTGCCAGTAGTCCCGGGACATCCTACAATGAGCAGTTCTTC.

Here the CDR3 reads CASKTILDEQFF. In DNA, the CDR3 is TGTGCCAGCAAGACTATCCTCGATGAGCAGTTCTTC. The gene calls are TRBV2 and TRBJ2-1; D is perhaps TRBD2 (5 bases). From germline, CDR1 is SNHLY and CDR2 FYNNEI. V shed 7 bases and J shed 8 bases, with 12 bases lying between them. CDR3 length: 12 residues.

This clone has a single count. The genes are TRBV7-9 and TRBJ2-1, with 10 positions matching TRBD2. CDR1 is SEHNR, CDR2 FQNEAQ, per germline (reference sequence). Trimming removed 4 bases from V and 9 bases from J; junction bases left unmatched: 9. The CDR3 sequence is 15 residues long. The CDR3 bases are TGTGCCAGCAGCTCTAGCGGGAGAGGGGTGGGTGAGCAGTTCTTC. Translated, it gives CASSSSGRGVGEQFF. Supplemented by reference TRBV7-9 and TRBJ2-1, the full variable domain reads DTGVSQNPRHKITKRGQNVTFRCDPISEHNRLYWYRQTLGQGPEFLTYFQNEAQLEKSRLLSDRFSAERPKGSFSTLEIQRTEQGDSAMYLCASSSSGRGVGEQFFGPGTRLTVL.

CDR3: CASSHVQNTEAFF. The CDR3 nucleotides are TGCGCCAGCAGCCATGTACAGAACACTGAAGCTTTCTTT. The chain combines TRBV4-3 with TRBJ1-1; D gene uncertain. Trimming left V 3 bases short and J 1 base short, with 6 bases between. Germline V gene sequence: CDR1 LGHNA, CDR2 YSLEER. CDR3 size: 13 residues.

V usage is TRBV5-1 and J usage is TRBJ2-1; D remains ambiguous. Germline V gene data show CDR1 as SGHRS and CDR2 as YFSETQ. Trimming took off 5 bases at V and 0 bases at J, with 18 bases between the two ends. The CDR3 sequence is 17 residues long. CDR3 coding DNA: TGCGCCAGCAGTTCCCAGACTGGCAAGAGCTCCTACAATGAGCAGTTCTTC. Translation: CASSSQTGKSSYNEQFF. The entire variable domain, with the rest obtained from reference TRBV5-1 and TRBJ2-1, is as follows: KAGVTQTPRYLIKTRGQQVTLSCSPISGHRSVSWYQQTPGQGLQFLFEYFSETQRNKGNFPGRFSGRQFSNSRSEMNVSTLELGDSALYLCASSSQTGKSSYNEQFFGPGTRLTVL.

The V call is TRBV19, the J call TRBJ1-3; D possibly corresponds to TRBD1 (6 bases). V was trimmed by 5 bases and J by 1 base, leaving 15 bases between them. There are 16 residues in the CDR3. Germline V lookup: CDR1 LNHDA, CDR2 SQIVND (reference sequence). CDR3 in amino acids: CASSARGQNSGNTIYF. CDR3 nucleotides: TGTGCCAGTAGTGCGCGTGGACAGAATTCTGGAAACACCATATATTTT. Complete variable domain (other parts from reference TRBV19 and TRBJ1-3): DGGITQSPKYLFRKEGQNVTLSCEQNLNHDAMYWYRQDPGQGLRLIYYSQIVNDFQKGDIAEGYSVSREKKESFPLTVTSAQKNPTAFYLCASSARGQNSGNTIYFGEGSWLTVV.

This clone was observed a handful of times. This chain links TRBV5-5 with TRBJ2-7, with 8 bases fitting TRBD1. Germline-derived CDR1 and CDR2 are SGHKS and YYEKEE (reference sequence). This CDR3 has 14 residues. V gave up 5 bases and J gave up 2 bases; unmatched junction bases: 6. The CDR3 protein is CASRNQGATYEQYF. The CDR3 coding sequence is TGTGCCAGCAGAAATCAGGGGGCGACCTACGAGCAGTACTTC.

The chain joins TRBV5-5 to TRBJ2-1; no firm D call. Germline V gives CDR1 SGHKS, CDR2 YYEKEE (reference sequence). The CDR3 has 12 residues. The V end lost 1 base, the J end lost 6 bases, and 5 bases lay between the germline ends. The CDR3 loop reads CASSLTVNEQFF. In DNA, the CDR3 is TGTGCCAGCAGCTTGACAGTCAATGAGCAGTTCTTC.

This clone has just a few counts. This chain joins TRBV7-9 and TRBJ2-7; D ambiguous. Germline V lookup: CDR1 SEHNR, CDR2 FQNEAQ (reference sequence). V lost 1 base and J 5 bases, leaving 6 bases between the germline ends. CDR3 length equals 12 residues. In DNA, the CDR3 is TGTGCCAGCAGCTTAGGAGTGGACGAGCAGTACTTC. Its protein is CASSLGVDEQYF.

The chain recombines TRBV4-3 with TRBJ2-1; D is undetermined. V was clipped by 1 base and J by 8 bases, with 9 bases between them. Looked up from germline, CDR1 is LGHNA and CDR2 is YSLEER. CDR3 length equals 13 residues. The CDR3 loop reads CASSQVWSDEQFF. In nucleotides, the CDR3 is TGCGCCAGCAGCCAAGTCTGGAGCGATGAGCAGTTCTTC.

The J gene is TRBJ2-7, the V gene TRBV19; tentatively, D is TRBD2 (5 bases). The CDR3 has 15 residues. CDR1 and CDR2 from the germline V gene are LNHDA and SQIVND (reference sequence). Between the trimmed V and J ends, which lost 5 bases and 2 bases, there was a span of 16 bases. The DNA of the CDR3 is TGTGCCAGTAGTCCCGTGGTCGGGCGGGCCTACGAGCAGTACTTC. Protein product: CASSPVVGRAYEQYF. The full variable domain, rest sourced from reference TRBV19 and TRBJ2-7, is DGGITQSPKYLFRKEGQNVTLSCEQNLNHDAMYWYRQDPGQGLRLIYYSQIVNDFQKGDIAEGYSVSREKKESFPLTVTSAQKNPTAFYLCASSPVVGRAYEQYFGPGTRLTVT.

As to this clone: Different DNA sequences within this sample yield the same CDR3. The chain uses TRBV7-8 and TRBJ1-2, with 10 bases that match TRBD1. Per germline, CDR1 SGHVS and CDR2 FQNEAQ. V shed 3 bases and J 7 bases; nucleotides not matched to a gene: 8. The CDR3 contains 15 residues. The CDR3 here is CASSLTTGGEGGYTF. The CDR3 bases are TGTGCCAGCAGCTTGACGACAGGGGGCGAGGGTGGCTACACCTTC.

This chain connects TRBV19 to TRBJ1-6; D possibly corresponds to TRBD1 (5 bases). This CDR3 contains 15 residues. CDR1 LNHDA and CDR2 SQIVND come from the germline V gene (reference sequence). The V and J ends lost 9 bases and 3 bases respectively, with 15 bases between them. The CDR3 bases are TGTGCCAGCCGCGGGGTCGGGGGCTATAATTCACCCCTCCACTTT. This translates into CASRGVGGYNSPLHF.

This clone was counted between two and nine times. The junction shows a germline mismatch at one end, possibly a read error. The rearrangement uses TRBV5-1 and TRBJ1-5; 8 positions agree with TRBD1. Germline V lookup: CDR1 SGHRS, CDR2 YFSETQ. This CDR3 has 16 residues. CDR3 in amino acids: CASSLGGHRGTQPQNF. Written as DNA, the CDR3 is TGCGCCAGCAGCTTGGGTGGGCACAGGGGGACTCAGCCCCAGAATTTT.

This clone was detected only once. V and J are TRBV7-9 and TRBJ1-1, with D hard to call. This CDR3 has 15 residues. The V end lost 5 bases, the J end lost 4 bases, and 17 bases lay between the germline ends. Germline V gene data show CDR1 as SEHNR and CDR2 as FQNEAQ (reference sequence). The CDR3 bases are TGTGCCAGCAGCCCCGGATTGGGTCCAGGCACTGAAGCTTTCTTT. It yields the protein CASSPGLGPGTEAFF.

This chain connects TRBV30 to TRBJ1-4; D is unclear. Trimming removed 2 bases at V and 0 bases at J, with 7 bases between. Germline V gene data show CDR1 as GTSNPN and CDR2 as SVGIG (reference sequence). There are 14 residues in the CDR3. The CDR3 nucleotides read TGTGCCTGGAGTTATAGTGCAACTAATGAAAAACTGTTTTTT. It translates to CAWSYSATNEKLFF.

The chain joins TRBV28 to TRBJ2-2; tentative D call: TRBD2 (5 bases). The CDR3 runs 16 residues. CDR1 is MDHEN, CDR2 SYDVKM, per germline. V was clipped by 1 base and J by 0 bases, with 9 bases between them. The CDR3 here is CASSLLDFANTGELFF. In DNA, the CDR3 is TGTGCCAGCAGTTTATTGGACTTCGCGAACACCGGGGAGCTGTTTTTT.

The chain combines TRBV6-1 with TRBJ2-7; 11 bases agree with TRBD2. The CDR3 consists of 14 residues. V lost 5 bases and J lost 3; bases outside the gene matches: 3. CDR1 MNHNS and CDR2 SASEGT come from the germline V gene. In DNA form, the CDR3 reads TGTGCCAGCAGTCTTACTAGCGGGGGCTACGAGCAGTACTTC. It specifies CASSLTSGGYEQYF.

This clone was seen a handful of times. This sequence joins TRBV19 and TRBJ1-5; D is uncertain. The CDR3 has 15 amino acids. Germline V lookup: CDR1 LNHDA, CDR2 SQIVND (reference sequence). The germline V and J ends were trimmed by 3 bases and 4 bases, with 13 bases remaining between them. The DNA of the CDR3 is TGTGCCAGTAGTATGTCAGGTGGTGGAAATCAGCCCCAGCATTTT. This encodes CASSMSGGGNQPQHF.

As for this clone: An end of the junction differs from the germline gene, which may be a read error. The rearrangement links TRBV5-6 to TRBJ1-2, with TRBD1 as a possible D gene (5 bases). Germline CDR1 is SGHDT and CDR2 is YYEEEE. The CDR3 loop spans 15 amino acids. CDR3 DNA: TGTGCCAGCAGCTTGGAGTACAGCGGGGACTATGGCTACCCCTTC. Translated: CASSLEYSGDYGYPF.

V gene TRBV4-3 combines with J gene TRBJ2-5; D gene unclear. Germline CDR1 LGHNA, CDR2 YSLEER. CDR3 size: 15 residues. Trimming took 0 bases from V and 4 from J, leaving 12 bases between them. DNA for the CDR3: TGCGCCAGCAGCCAAGATCCGGCGGTTGGAGAGACCCAGTACTTC. This gives the protein CASSQDPAVGETQYF.

This chain connects TRBV4-1 to TRBJ1-2; no reliable D call. The V end was cut by 0 bases, the J end by 8 bases, with 10 bases between. The CDR3 has 13 residues. Germline CDR1 reads MGHRA; CDR2 reads YSYEKL. CDR3 DNA: TGCGCCAGCAGCCAAGAGGAAGGGAGCGGCTACACCTTC. This gives the protein CASSQEEGSGYTF.

This clone was observed a single time. The chain employs TRBV9 and TRBJ2-1; D uncertain. CDR1 SGDLS and CDR2 YYNGEE come from the germline V gene. Trimming removed 0 bases from V and 1 base from J, with 14 bases in between. This CDR3 has 17 residues. The DNA of the CDR3 is TGTGCCAGCAGCGTAGTAAGTTTCGCGGATTCCTACAATGAGCAGTTCTTC. Its translation: CASSVVSFADSYNEQFF.

The V and J genes are TRBV2 and TRBJ2-5, with 7 positions matching TRBD2. Near its end, the DNA agrees better with TRBJ2-7, so the J call may be wrong. The CDR3 runs 14 residues. Germline CDR1 reads SNHLY; CDR2 reads FYNNEI. The CDR3 sequence is CASSEGTRSGEQYF. For the CDR3, the DNA is TGTGCCAGCAGTGAAGGGACTAGATCCGGCGAGCAGTACTTC.

The CDR3 reads CASATSSSTDTQYF. The CDR3 nucleotides read TGTGCCAGCGCGACTTCTTCCAGCACAGATACGCAGTATTTT. The chain joins TRBV6-1 to TRBJ2-3; D call uncertain. V was cut by 8 bases and J by 0 bases, with 12 bases left in between. Germline CDR1 and CDR2: MNHNS and SASEGT. CDR3 size: 14 residues.